Detailed here is one T cell receptor (beta chain). The V end lost 0 bases, the J end lost 2 bases, and 8 bases lay between the germline ends. The CDR3 extends over 15 amino acids. Germline assignment: CDR1 ENHRY and CDR2 SYGVKD. This entry comes from a study of blood T cell repertoires in COVID-19. Study information: Spain, Italy and the United States supplied samples that represented acute and convalescent COVID-19. T cells, B-cell-depleted T cells, or PBMCs supplied cDNA or gDNA.

Here immunoSEQ multiplex PCR was the method, and the copy in TCRdb shows in-frame clones only, minus some. This table has 60,000 to 75,000 clones, over 70% appearing once. This clonotype was obtained from a human donor in a cohort sampled during active COVID-19. The rearrangement links TRBV10-3 to TRBJ1-3; D is undetermined. The sample was peripheral blood. The CDR3 reads CAISESGRPGNTIYF. In nucleotides, the CDR3 is TGTGCCATCAGTGAGTCGGGGAGACCTGGAAACACCATATATTTT.